Below are 18 T cell receptor beta chains sequenced from a single sample in a study of blood T cells in healthy people across ages (dated by TCRdb to between 2015 and 2017). The library was obtained by 5' RACE. The instrument given in TCRdb is Illumina HiSeq 2500. A second PCR of about 7 to 12 cycles was run with a J-beta primer mix and a sample-barcoded 5' primer. The public sequencing data were trimmed at Q25 with fastp and processed into clonotypes with MiXCR by TCRdb, which kept only in-frame beta chains. All rows with the same CDR3 protein become a single entry with the most common DNA and genes. In all, the sample holds some 1.1 million distinct CDR3 sequences, and 35% to 40% of those were seen once. About 12% of the sample rests with the top ten. What was sequenced was blood. These receptors originate from a man aged 18 to 29 in good health.

V is TRBV7-2 and J is TRBJ2-1; 8 bases are shared with TRBD1. CDR3 length: 16 amino acids. V was clipped by 4 bases and J by 3 bases; unmatched bases: 8. The germline CDR1 and CDR2 sequences are SGHTA and FQGNSA. The CDR3 loop reads CASSSGTGRVYNEQFF. CDR3 nucleotide sequence: TGTGCCAGCAGCTCAGGGACAGGACGGGTCTACAATGAGCAGTTCTTC.

There are a few counts of this clonotype. The genes are TRBV29-1 and TRBJ1-2; TRBD1 matches at 9 bases. With V trimmed by 0 bases and J by 7 bases, 3 bases remained unmatched. CDR3 length: 13 amino acids. Germline V lookup: CDR1 SQVTM, CDR2 ANQGSEA. CDR3 residues: CSVEDTGGSGYTF. The CDR3 DNA is TGCAGCGTTGAAGATACAGGGGGCAGTGGCTACACCTTC.

The genes are TRBV5-1 and TRBJ1-1; D call uncertain. Germline V CDR1 and CDR2: SGHRS, YFSETQ. Trimming took off 7 bases at V and 2 bases at J, with 12 bases between the two ends. The CDR3 runs 13 residues. The CDR3 DNA reads as TGCGCCAGCCCCCATGGACCTAACACTGAAGCTTTCTTT. It specifies CASPHGPNTEAFF.

The chain carries TRBV20-1 and TRBJ1-5; 10 bases map to TRBD1. The V and J ends lost 6 bases and 6 bases, in that order; junction bases with no gene match: 5. This CDR3 contains 13 residues. The germline V gene has CDR1 DFQATT and CDR2 SNEGSKA (reference sequence). CDR3 in amino acids: CSARTGGRQPQHF. CDR3 nucleotide sequence: TGCAGTGCCAGGACAGGGGGTCGTCAGCCCCAGCATTTT.

This clonotype was seen more than once but under ten times. CDR3 region: CASSFGGRIDEKLFF. As DNA, the CDR3 is TGTGCCAGCAGTTTCGGAGGCAGAATCGATGAAAAACTGTTTTTT. The rearrangement joins TRBV27 to TRBJ1-4; D is uncertain. In germline, CDR1 is MNHEY, CDR2 SMNVEV (reference sequence). This CDR3 has 15 amino acids. Trimming removed 3 bases at V and 6 bases at J, with 14 bases between.

On this clonotype: The junction differs from germline at one of its ends, possibly a read error. V usage is TRBV7-8 and J usage is TRBJ1-1; no clear D gene. The CDR3 is made up of 13 amino acids. From germline, CDR1 is SGHVS and CDR2 FQNEAQ. The CDR3 reads CASNLGGNTEAFF. CDR3 nucleotide sequence: TGTGCCAGCAACTTAGGCGGAAACACTGAAGCTTTCTTT. The whole variable domain, remainder taken from reference TRBV7-8 and TRBJ1-1, is GAGVSQSPRYKVAKRGQDVALRCDPISGHVSLFWYQQALGQGPEFLTYFQNEAQLDKSGLPSDRFFAERPEGSVSTLKIQRTQQEDSAVYLCASNLGGNTEAFFGQGTRLTVV.

The CDR3 here is CASSQLRTGGYGYTF. CDR3 coding DNA: TGCGCCAGCAGCCAACTACGGACAGGAGGCTATGGCTACACCTTC. The chain has TRBV4-3 and TRBJ1-2; TRBD1 matches at 7 bases. This CDR3 is built from 15 residues. Trimming cost V 2 bases and J 4 bases; bases outside gene matches: 7. Germline CDR1 LGHNA, CDR2 YSLEER.

The gene calls are TRBV12-3 or TRBV12-4 and TRBJ2-1, with TRBD2 matching over 13 bases. J lost 2 bases, V lost 5 bases, and 15 bases had no gene match. The length of the CDR3 is 20 residues. DNA for the CDR3: TGTGCCAGCAGTGGTAGACTAGCGGGGGGCCCTCTAGGTGCCTACAATGAGCAGTTCTTC. Encoded protein: CASSGRLAGGPLGAYNEQFF.

This rearrangement joins TRBV12-5 to TRBJ1-1; no reliable D call. The V end was cut by 3 bases, the J end by 5 bases, with 7 bases between. Germline V gene data show CDR1 as LGHNT and CDR2 as FRNRAP. The CDR3 has 12 amino acids. Here the CDR3 reads CASGFTGTEAFF. The CDR3 DNA follows: TGTGCTAGTGGTTTCACGGGGACTGAAGCTTTCTTT.

The chain uses TRBV7-2 and TRBJ1-1; D may be TRBD1 (5 bases). The CDR3 is 12 amino acids. In germline, CDR1 is SGHTA, CDR2 FQGNSA. Trimming removed 5 bases from V and 7 bases from J, with 11 bases in between. The CDR3 sequence: CASSEMGGEAFF. The CDR3 DNA reads TGTGCCAGCAGCGAAATGGGGGGTGAAGCTTTCTTT.

This clonotype has just a few counts. The junction departs from germline at one end; a sequencing error may be responsible. The V gene is TRBV7-7, the J gene TRBJ1-4, with 8 bases lining up with TRBD1. Germline-derived CDR1 and CDR2 are SSHAT and FNYEAQ (reference sequence). The CDR3 covers 16 residues. The CDR3 spells CASSLGQGRTDEKLFF. As DNA, the CDR3 is TGTGCTAGCAGCTTAGGACAGGGAAGGACGGATGAAAAACTGTTTTTT.

The genes are TRBV5-1 and TRBJ1-4; the D gene is possibly TRBD1 (5 bases). The CDR3 is 15 residues long. In germline, CDR1 is SGHRS, CDR2 YFSETQ. V was trimmed by 3 bases and J by 3 bases, leaving 12 bases between them. Here the CDR3 DNA reads TGCGCCAGCAGCTGGGCCGGGGCGGCTAATGAAAAACTGTTTTTT. Translating gives CASSWAGAANEKLFF. Together with reference TRBV5-1 and TRBJ1-4, the CDR3 gives the full variable domain: KAGVTQTPRYLIKTRGQQVTLSCSPISGHRSVSWYQQTPGQGLQFLFEYFSETQRNKGNFPGRFSGRQFSNSRSEMNVSTLELGDSALYLCASSWAGAANEKLFFGSGTQLSVL.

This rearrangement joins TRBV7-2 to TRBJ2-1; either TRBD1 or TRBD2 may fit D (5 bases each). CDR1 and CDR2 (germline): SGHTA, FQGNSA. V was pared by 1 base and J by 6 bases, with 13 bases between. This CDR3 has 15 residues. The CDR3 coding sequence is TGTGCCAGCAGCTTAGACTATCTCGGGACCAATGAGCAGTTCTTC. Its translation is CASSLDYLGTNEQFF.

CDR3 region: CASSLAGGGQGNLWSNQPQHF. CDR3 in DNA: TGTGCCAGCAGCCTCGCTGGGGGGGGACAGGGGAATTTATGGAGCAATCAGCCCCAGCATTTT. J is TRBJ1-5 and V is TRBV12-3 or TRBV12-4; 10 nucleotides align to TRBD1. The CDR3 covers 21 residues. Trimming took 6 bases from V and 1 from J; bases not matched to a gene: 21.

The chain recombines TRBV27 with TRBJ2-7; D might be TRBD1 (5 bases). V was cut by 5 bases and J by 2 bases, with 16 bases left in between. Per the germline V gene, CDR1 is MNHEY and CDR2 is SMNVEV (reference sequence). This CDR3 is 15 amino acids long. CDR3 loop: CASSETGEGAYEQYF. The CDR3 DNA reads TGTGCCAGCAGTGAAACAGGTGAAGGAGCCTACGAGCAGTACTTC.

This chain joins TRBV3-1 and TRBJ1-2; D gene unclear. The CDR3 sequence is 12 residues long. V gave up 7 bases and J gave up 4 bases, with 10 bases separating them. Germline lookup yields CDR1 LGHDT and CDR2 YNNKEL (reference sequence). CDR3 sequence reads: CASTGFGYGYTF. In DNA form, the CDR3 reads TGTGCCAGCACGGGGTTCGGCTATGGCTACACCTTC.

This clonotype was found a few times. One junction end disagrees with the germline gene, perhaps due to a read error. DNA for the CDR3: TGCAGTGCCAGAGCGGGGCCTCAGCCCCAGCATTTT. Amino acid sequence: CSARAGPQPQHF. The chain links TRBV20-1 to TRBJ1-5; weak D call: TRBD1 (5 bases). Germline CDR1 and CDR2: DFQATT and SNEGSKA (reference sequence). This CDR3 contains 12 residues.

The chain carries TRBV28 and TRBJ2-7; 9 bases map to TRBD1. Trimming at V came to 3 bases and at J to 6 bases, leaving 9 bases not matched to a gene. Germline loops: CDR1 MDHEN, CDR2 SYDVKM. The CDR3 covers 15 residues. The CDR3 reads CASSFLGQGLGEQYF. The CDR3 DNA follows: TGTGCCAGCAGTTTCCTGGGACAGGGCCTAGGCGAGCAGTACTTC. The variable domain in full, completed from reference TRBV28 and TRBJ2-7, reads DVKVTQSSRYLVKRTGEKVFLECVQDMDHENMFWYRQDPGLGLRLIYFSYDVKMKEKGDIPEGYSVSREKKERFSLILESASTNQTSMYLCASSFLGQGLGEQYFGPGTRLTVT.